This passage covers 23 T cell receptor beta chains from one sample sequenced in a study of blood T cell repertoires in COVID-19. TCRdb keeps only in-frame clones here, not all; method: immunoSEQ multiplex PCR. The top ten hold roughly 4.2% of the sample, which has 210,000 or so clones, about nine tenths seen once. The sample taken for sequencing was peripheral blood. These receptors came from a middle-aged man with acute or convalescent COVID-19.

The CDR3 region is CASSSPPGYGYTF. As DNA, the CDR3 is TGTGCCAGCAGCTCCCCCCCGGGGTATGGCTACACCTTC. This rearrangement joins TRBV11-2 to TRBJ1-2; D is unclear. CDR3 length: 13 residues. Germline-derived CDR1 and CDR2 are SGHAT and FQNNGV. Between the trimmed V and J ends, which lost 4 bases and 5 bases, there was a span of 11 bases.

The chain uses TRBV12-3 or TRBV12-4 and TRBJ1-5; D call uncertain. The CDR3 runs to 13 residues. The V end was cut by 5 bases, the J end by 3 bases, with 8 bases between. Here the CDR3 reads CASSPDYNQPQHF. The CDR3 DNA reads TGTGCCAGCAGTCCCGACTACAATCAGCCCCAGCATTTT.

J is TRBJ1-2 and V is TRBV3-1 (or the pseudogene TRBV3-2); D not certain. This CDR3 has 14 amino acids. The V end was cut by 1 base, the J end by 2 bases, with 8 bases between. CDR1 is LGHDT, CDR2 YNNKEL, per germline (reference sequence). The CDR3 sequence: CASSQGTGNYGYTF. Here the CDR3 DNA reads TGTGCCAGCAGCCAAGGGACTGGGAACTATGGCTACACCTTC.

The rearrangement uses TRBV11-2 and TRBJ1-5, with D maybe TRBD1 (5 bases). V dropped 5 bases and J dropped 7 bases, with 12 bases sitting between them. Germline lookup yields CDR1 SGHAT and CDR2 FQNNGV. This CDR3 is built from 13 residues. Written as DNA, the CDR3 is TGTGCCAGCAGCACCCAGGGTAACCAGCCCCAGCATTTT. This codes for CASSTQGNQPQHF. Full variable domain (remainder filled in from reference TRBV11-2 and TRBJ1-5): EAGVAQSPRYKIIEKRQSVAFWCNPISGHATLYWYQQILGQGPKLLIQFQNNGVVDDSQLPKDRFSAERLKGVDSTLKIQPAKLEDSAVYLCASSTQGNQPQHFGDGTRLSIL.

This clone has just one count. CDR3 in amino acids: CASSQPGNTEAFF. As DNA, the CDR3 is TGCGCCAGCAGCCAACCAGGAAACACTGAAGCTTTCTTT. The gene calls are TRBV4-1 and TRBJ1-1; D is uncertain. V was pared by 2 bases and J by 2 bases, with 6 bases between. In germline, CDR1 is MGHRA, CDR2 YSYEKL. This CDR3 has 13 residues.

The chain employs TRBV4-1 and TRBJ1-2, with unresolved D. Germline V gene lookup returns CDR1 MGHRA and CDR2 YSYEKL. CDR3 length: 15 amino acids. Trimming removed 1 base at V and 1 base at J, with 10 bases between. CDR3 DNA: TGCGCCAGCAGCCAAGCCGACACGTTTAACTATGGCTACACCTTC. Translation: CASSQADTFNYGYTF.

V is TRBV5-4 and J is TRBJ1-2, with 7 bases identical to TRBD1. Per the germline V gene, CDR1 is SGHNT and CDR2 is YYREEE (reference sequence). The CDR3 loop spans 16 amino acids. The junction had 10 bases not matched to a gene; V was cut back by 4 bases and J by 1 base. The CDR3 nucleotides read TGTGCCAGCAGCGCAACAAGGGGACAGAATAACTATGGCTACACCTTC. Protein: CASSATRGQNNYGYTF. Full variable domain (outside the CDR3, taken from reference TRBV5-4 and TRBJ1-2): ETGVTQSPTHLIKTRGQQVTLRCSSQSGHNTVSWYQQALGQGPQFIFQYYREEENGRGNFPPRFSGLQFPNYSSELNVNALELDDSALYLCASSATRGQNNYGYTFGSGTRLTVV.

In DNA form, the CDR3 reads TGTGCCAGCTCCAGGGTACACACTGAAGCTTTCTTT. As protein: CASSRVHTEAFF. This chain connects TRBV2 to TRBJ1-1, with a tentative D call TRBD1 (5 bases). The CDR3 loop spans 12 amino acids. Trimming removed 8 bases at V and 3 bases at J, with 10 bases between. Germline-derived CDR1 and CDR2 are SNHLY and FYNNEI. The variable domain in full, completed from reference TRBV2 and TRBJ1-1, reads EPEVTQTPSHQVTQMGQEVILRCVPISNHLYFYWYRQILGQKVEFLVSFYNNEISEKSEIFDDQFSVERPDGSNFTLKIRSTKLEDSAMYFCASSRVHTEAFFGQGTRLTVV.

This chain links TRBV5-1 with TRBJ1-5; possibly TRBD1 for D (6 bases). Trimming pared 4 bases from V and 0 bases from J, leaving 11 bases between. The germline V gene encodes CDR1 SGHRS and CDR2 YFSETQ. CDR3 length: 15 residues. For the CDR3, the DNA is TGCGCCAGCAGCCTGACAGGCTATAGCAATCAGCCCCAGCATTTT. Translation: CASSLTGYSNQPQHF.

The chain has TRBV19 and TRBJ1-1; D possibly corresponds to TRBD1 (6 bases). The CDR3 contains 15 residues. V lost 5 bases and J 1 base, leaving 14 bases between the germline ends. In germline, CDR1 is LNHDA, CDR2 SQIVND (reference sequence). CDR3 sequence (DNA): TGTGCCAGTAGTTACAGGGACCGACCGAACACTGAAGCTTTCTTT. Translated: CASSYRDRPNTEAFF.

CDR3 nucleotides: TGCGCCAGCAGCCAAGATCAAGCGACGGATTTCACAGATACGCAGTATTTT. Amino acids: CASSQDQATDFTDTQYF. J is TRBJ2-3 and V is TRBV4-1; D is uncertain. This CDR3 has 17 residues. Germline values: CDR1 MGHRA, CDR2 YSYEKL. V was shortened by 0 bases and J by 2 bases, with 15 bases between the two germline ends.

This clone was observed once. DNA for the CDR3: TGCGCCAGCAGCTTTGAGGGGGATCAGCCCCAGCATTTT. This codes for CASSFEGDQPQHF. V and J are TRBV5-1 and TRBJ1-5; D possibly corresponds to TRBD1 (6 bases). This CDR3 is built from 13 residues. The ends were cut back, 2 bases at V and 5 bases at J, with 8 bases in the middle. Germline CDR1 SGHRS, CDR2 YFSETQ. Drawing the rest from reference TRBV5-1 and TRBJ1-5, the complete variable domain is KAGVTQTPRYLIKTRGQQVTLSCSPISGHRSVSWYQQTPGQGLQFLFEYFSETQRNKGNFPGRFSGRQFSNSRSEMNVSTLELGDSALYLCASSFEGDQPQHFGDGTRLSIL.

The chain couples TRBV7-9 to TRBJ2-5; 9 bases are shared with TRBD1. V shed 5 bases, J shed 5 bases, and the junction held 6 bases outside the gene matches. The CDR3 is 14 residues long. The germline CDR1 and CDR2 sequences are SEHNR and FQNEAQ (reference sequence). DNA for the CDR3: TGTGCCAGCAGCGCACAGGGGGCTCGGGAGACCCAGTACTTC. Protein: CASSAQGARETQYF.

J is TRBJ1-5 and V is TRBV6-2 or TRBV6-3; D uncertain. Germline lookup yields CDR1 MNHEY and CDR2 SVGEGT. This CDR3 region has 16 residues. V lost 1 base and J 0 bases, leaving 10 bases between the germline ends. The CDR3 loop reads CASSYYGSYSNQPQHF. The CDR3, as DNA: TGTGCCAGCAGTTACTACGGGTCATATAGCAATCAGCCCCAGCATTTT.

The chain combines TRBV19 with TRBJ1-2; D unclear. In germline, CDR1 is LNHDA, CDR2 SQIVND (reference sequence). Trimming pared 3 bases from V and 0 bases from J, leaving 8 bases between. CDR3 size: 14 residues. CDR3 amino acids: CASSIYRANYGYTF. The CDR3 DNA follows: TGTGCCAGTAGTATCTATCGAGCTAACTATGGCTACACCTTC. The variable domain in full, completed from reference TRBV19 and TRBJ1-2, reads DGGITQSPKYLFRKEGQNVTLSCEQNLNHDAMYWYRQDPGQGLRLIYYSQIVNDFQKGDIAEGYSVSREKKESFPLTVTSAQKNPTAFYLCASSIYRANYGYTFGSGTRLTVV.

The rearrangement links TRBV6-5 to TRBJ2-3, with TRBD1 identical over 8 bases. CDR1 MNHEY and CDR2 SVGAGI come from the germline V gene. The CDR3 length is 15 residues. V shed 4 bases, J shed 2 bases, and the junction held 5 bases outside the gene matches. The CDR3 DNA reads TGTGCCAGCAGTTCCGGGACAGGTTACACAGATACGCAGTATTTT. Its translation: CASSSGTGYTDTQYF.

The chain uses TRBV10-2 and TRBJ1-5, with D unclear. With 2 bases removed from V and 0 bases from J, the gap between germline ends came to 8 bases. Germline assignment: CDR1 WSHSY and CDR2 SAAADI. The CDR3 consists of 15 residues. CDR3 amino acids: CASSENGFSNQPQHF. As DNA, the CDR3 is TGCGCCAGCAGTGAGAACGGGTTTAGCAATCAGCCCCAGCATTTT.

This clone was seen only once. The V gene is TRBV2, the J gene TRBJ1-5, with 9 bases identical to TRBD1. CDR1 is SNHLY, CDR2 FYNNEI, per germline. Trimming at V came to 7 bases and at J to 0 bases, leaving 4 bases not matched to a gene. The CDR3 length is 15 residues. The CDR3 sequence is CASKTGGNSNQPQHF. The CDR3 bases are TGTGCCAGCAAGACAGGGGGTAATAGCAATCAGCCCCAGCATTTT.

Comment on this clone: One end of the junction varies from germline; a read error may be responsible. The genes are TRBV6-5 and TRBJ1-1, with D tentatively TRBD1 (6 bases). Germline CDR1 is MNHEY and CDR2 is SVGAGI. The CDR3 has 10 amino acids. The CDR3 loop reads CASSYDRSIF. DNA of the CDR3: TGTGCCAGCAGTTATGACAGGTCGATCTTT.

The V call is TRBV14, the J call TRBJ2-7; 7 nucleotides align to TRBD1. Losses at the gene ends were 1 base for V and 6 bases for J; bases not matched to a gene: 6. The CDR3 loop spans 14 amino acids. CDR1 SGHDN and CDR2 FVKESK come from the germline V gene. The CDR3 coding sequence is TGTGCCAGCAGCCAAGCGCAGGGGGTCGGCGAGCAGTACTTC. Translating it yields CASSQAQGVGEQYF.

V and J are TRBV6-1 and TRBJ1-5; D call uncertain. This CDR3 is built from 16 residues. Germline V lookup: CDR1 MNHNS, CDR2 SASEGT. The V end was cut by 3 bases, the J end by 1 base, with 13 bases between. CDR3 sequence reads: CASSDFQVLSNQPQHF. Written as DNA, the CDR3 is TGTGCCAGCAGTGATTTCCAGGTCCTCAGCAATCAGCCCCAGCATTTT.

This rearrangement joins TRBV19 to TRBJ1-1; D is uncertain. The CDR3 extends over 15 amino acids. V lost 5 bases and J 5 bases, leaving 18 bases between the germline ends. Germline CDR1 LNHDA, CDR2 SQIVND (reference sequence). In nucleotides, the CDR3 is TGTGCCAGTAGTCCAATCGGCCAGGTCAGAACTGAAGCTTTCTTT. It codes for CASSPIGQVRTEAFF.

The chain recombines TRBV19 with TRBJ1-2, with D unclear. V shed 6 bases and J shed 1 base, with 12 bases lying between them. The CDR3 runs to 14 residues. Germline V gene lookup returns CDR1 LNHDA and CDR2 SQIVND (reference sequence). CDR3 in amino acids: CASRPPGGNYGYTF. CDR3 in DNA: TGTGCCAGTAGACCCCCCGGAGGTAACTATGGCTACACCTTC.